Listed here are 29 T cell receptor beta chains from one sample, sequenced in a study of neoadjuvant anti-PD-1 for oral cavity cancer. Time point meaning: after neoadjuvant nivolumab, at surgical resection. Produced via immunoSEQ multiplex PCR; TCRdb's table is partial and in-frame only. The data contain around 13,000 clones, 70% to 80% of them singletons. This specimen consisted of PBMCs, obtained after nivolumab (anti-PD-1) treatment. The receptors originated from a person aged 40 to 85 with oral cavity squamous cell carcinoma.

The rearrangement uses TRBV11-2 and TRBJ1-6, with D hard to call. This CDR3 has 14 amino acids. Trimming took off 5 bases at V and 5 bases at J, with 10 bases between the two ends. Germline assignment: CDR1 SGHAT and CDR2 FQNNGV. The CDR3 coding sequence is TGTGCCAGCAGCCCGAACACCAATAATTCACCCCTCCACTTT. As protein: CASSPNTNNSPLHF.

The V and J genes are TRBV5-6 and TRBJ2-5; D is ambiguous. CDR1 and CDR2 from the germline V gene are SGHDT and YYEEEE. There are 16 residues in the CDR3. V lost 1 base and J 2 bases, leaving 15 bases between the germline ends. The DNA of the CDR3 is TGTGCCAGCAGCTTGAGGAGACAAGCAAGACAAGAGACCCAGTACTTC. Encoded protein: CASSLRRQARQETQYF. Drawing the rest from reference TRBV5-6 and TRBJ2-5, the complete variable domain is DAGVTQSPTHLIKTRGQQVTLRCSPKSGHDTVSWYQQALGQGPQFIFQYYEEEERQRGNFPDRFSGHQFPNYSSELNVNALLLGDSALYLCASSLRRQARQETQYFGPGTRLLVL.

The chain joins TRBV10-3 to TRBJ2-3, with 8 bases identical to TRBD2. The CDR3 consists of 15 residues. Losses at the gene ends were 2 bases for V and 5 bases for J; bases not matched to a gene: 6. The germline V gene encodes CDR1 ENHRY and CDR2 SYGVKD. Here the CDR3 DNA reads TGTGCCATCAGTGAGCAAGCGGGAGCTAGAGATACGCAGTATTTT. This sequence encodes CAISEQAGARDTQYF.

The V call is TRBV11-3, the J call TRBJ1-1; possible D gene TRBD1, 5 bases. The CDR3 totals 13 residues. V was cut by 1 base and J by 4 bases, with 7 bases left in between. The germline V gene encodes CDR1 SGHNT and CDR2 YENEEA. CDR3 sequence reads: CASSLGGVTEAFF. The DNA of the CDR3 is TGTGCCAGCAGCTTAGGGGGGGTCACTGAAGCTTTCTTT. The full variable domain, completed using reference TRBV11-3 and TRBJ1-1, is EAGVVQSPRYKIIEKKQPVAFWCNPISGHNTLYWYLQNLGQGPELLIRYENEEAVDDSQLPKDRFSAERLKGVDSTLKIQPAELGDSAVYLCASSLGGVTEAFFGQGTRLTVV.

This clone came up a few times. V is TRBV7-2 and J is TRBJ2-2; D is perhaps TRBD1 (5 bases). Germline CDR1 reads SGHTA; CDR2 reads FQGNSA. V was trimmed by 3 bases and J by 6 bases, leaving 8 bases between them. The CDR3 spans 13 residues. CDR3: CASSLGPPGELFF. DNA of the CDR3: TGTGCCAGCAGCTTGGGGCCTCCCGGGGAGCTGTTTTTT.

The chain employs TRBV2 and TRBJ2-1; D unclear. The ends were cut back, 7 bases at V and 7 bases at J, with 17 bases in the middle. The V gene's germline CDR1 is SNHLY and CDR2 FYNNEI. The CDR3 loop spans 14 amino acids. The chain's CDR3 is CASTRMLSVNEQFF. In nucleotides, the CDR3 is TGTGCCAGCACAAGGATGCTCTCCGTGAATGAGCAGTTCTTC. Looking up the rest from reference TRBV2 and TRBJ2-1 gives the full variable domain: EPEVTQTPSHQVTQMGQEVILRCVPISNHLYFYWYRQILGQKVEFLVSFYNNEISEKSEIFDDQFSVERPDGSNFTLKIRSTKLEDSAMYFCASTRMLSVNEQFFGPGTRLTVL.

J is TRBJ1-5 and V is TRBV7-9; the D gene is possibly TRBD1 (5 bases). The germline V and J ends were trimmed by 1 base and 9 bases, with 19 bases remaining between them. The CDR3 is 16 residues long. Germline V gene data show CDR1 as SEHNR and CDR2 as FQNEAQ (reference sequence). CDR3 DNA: TGTGCCAGCAGCTTAGGTGAGGGGACGGTCCAGGGGCCCCAGCATTTT. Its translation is CASSLGEGTVQGPQHF.

CDR3 sequence: CSMTSSMNTEAFF. In DNA form, the CDR3 reads TGCAGCATGACTTCTTCTATGAACACTGAAGCTTTCTTT. The chain employs TRBV29-1 and TRBJ1-1; D unresolved. The V end lost 8 bases, the J end lost 0 bases, and 13 bases lay between the germline ends. Germline CDR1 and CDR2: SQVTM and ANQGSEA. This CDR3 has 13 residues.

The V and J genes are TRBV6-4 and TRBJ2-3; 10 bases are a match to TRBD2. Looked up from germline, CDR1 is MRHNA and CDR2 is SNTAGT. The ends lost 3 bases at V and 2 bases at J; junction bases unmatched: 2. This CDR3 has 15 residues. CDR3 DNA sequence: TGTGCCAGCAGTGAAACTAGCGGGGTCACAGATACGCAGTATTTT. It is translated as CASSETSGVTDTQYF.

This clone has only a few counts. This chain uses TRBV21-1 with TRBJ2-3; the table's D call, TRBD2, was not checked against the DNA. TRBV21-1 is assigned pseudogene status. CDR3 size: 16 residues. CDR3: CASSKKWREFADTQYF. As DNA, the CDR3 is TGTGCCAGCAGCAAAAAATGGCGGGAGTTCGCAGATACGCAGTATTTT.

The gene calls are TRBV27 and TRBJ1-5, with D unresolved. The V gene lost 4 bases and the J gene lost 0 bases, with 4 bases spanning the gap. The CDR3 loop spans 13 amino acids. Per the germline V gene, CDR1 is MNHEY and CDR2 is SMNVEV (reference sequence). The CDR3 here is CASSSYSNQPQHF. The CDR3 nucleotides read TGTGCCAGCAGTTCGTATAGCAATCAGCCCCAGCATTTT.

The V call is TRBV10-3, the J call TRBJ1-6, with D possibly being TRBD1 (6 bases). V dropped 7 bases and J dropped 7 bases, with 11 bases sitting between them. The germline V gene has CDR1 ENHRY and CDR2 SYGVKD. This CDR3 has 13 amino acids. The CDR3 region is CAIKGGDNSPLHF. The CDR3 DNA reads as TGTGCCATCAAAGGGGGGGACAATTCACCCCTCCACTTT.

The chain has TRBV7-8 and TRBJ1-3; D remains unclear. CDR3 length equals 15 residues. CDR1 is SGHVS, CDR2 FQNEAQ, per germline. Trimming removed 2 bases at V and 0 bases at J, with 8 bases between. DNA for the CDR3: TGTGCCAGCAGCTTATATCGCTTCTCTGGAAACACCATATATTTT. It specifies CASSLYRFSGNTIYF.

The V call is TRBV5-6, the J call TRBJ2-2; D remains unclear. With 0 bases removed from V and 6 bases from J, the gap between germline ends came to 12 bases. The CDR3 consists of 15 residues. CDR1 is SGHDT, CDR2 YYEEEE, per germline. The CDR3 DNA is TGTGCCAGCAGCTTGGAAGGTGGCAGGTCCGGGGAGCTGTTTTTT. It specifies CASSLEGGRSGELFF. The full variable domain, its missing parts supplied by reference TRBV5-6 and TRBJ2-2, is DAGVTQSPTHLIKTRGQQVTLRCSPKSGHDTVSWYQQALGQGPQFIFQYYEEEERQRGNFPDRFSGHQFPNYSSELNVNALLLGDSALYLCASSLEGGRSGELFFGEGSRLTVL.

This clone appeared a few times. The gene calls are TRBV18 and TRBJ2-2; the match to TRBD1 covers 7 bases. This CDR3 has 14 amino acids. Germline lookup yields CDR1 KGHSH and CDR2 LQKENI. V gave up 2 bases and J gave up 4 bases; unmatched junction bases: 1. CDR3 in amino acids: CASSPGQVTGELFF. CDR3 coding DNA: TGTGCCAGCTCACCAGGACAGGTCACCGGGGAGCTGTTTTTT.

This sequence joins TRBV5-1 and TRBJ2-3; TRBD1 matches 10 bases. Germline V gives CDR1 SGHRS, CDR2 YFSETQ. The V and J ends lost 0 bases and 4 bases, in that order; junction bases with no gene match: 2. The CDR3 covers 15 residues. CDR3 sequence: CASSLDGTGADTQYF. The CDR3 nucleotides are TGCGCCAGCAGCTTGGACGGGACAGGGGCAGATACGCAGTATTTT.

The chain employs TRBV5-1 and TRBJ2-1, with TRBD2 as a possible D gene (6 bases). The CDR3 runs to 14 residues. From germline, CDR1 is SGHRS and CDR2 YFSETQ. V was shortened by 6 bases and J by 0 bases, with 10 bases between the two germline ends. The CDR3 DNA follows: TGCGCCAGCACGGGGGATAGCTCCTACAATGAGCAGTTCTTC. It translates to CASTGDSSYNEQFF.

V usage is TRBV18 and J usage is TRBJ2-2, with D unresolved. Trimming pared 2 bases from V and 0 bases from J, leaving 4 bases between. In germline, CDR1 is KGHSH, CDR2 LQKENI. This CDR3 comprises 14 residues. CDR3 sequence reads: CASSPDTNTGELFF. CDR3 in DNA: TGTGCCAGCTCACCAGACACGAACACCGGGGAGCTGTTTTTT.

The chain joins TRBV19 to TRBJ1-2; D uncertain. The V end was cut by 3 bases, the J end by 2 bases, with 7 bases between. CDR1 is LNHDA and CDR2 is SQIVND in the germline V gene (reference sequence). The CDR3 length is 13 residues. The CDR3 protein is CASSMWENYGYTF. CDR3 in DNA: TGTGCCAGTAGTATGTGGGAAAACTATGGCTACACCTTC.

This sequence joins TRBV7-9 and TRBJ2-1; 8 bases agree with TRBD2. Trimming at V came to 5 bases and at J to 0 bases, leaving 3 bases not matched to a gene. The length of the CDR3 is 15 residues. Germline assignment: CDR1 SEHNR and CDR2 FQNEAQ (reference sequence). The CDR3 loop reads CASSRGGSSYNEQFF. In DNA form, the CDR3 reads TGTGCCAGCAGCCGCGGGGGGAGCTCCTACAATGAGCAGTTCTTC.

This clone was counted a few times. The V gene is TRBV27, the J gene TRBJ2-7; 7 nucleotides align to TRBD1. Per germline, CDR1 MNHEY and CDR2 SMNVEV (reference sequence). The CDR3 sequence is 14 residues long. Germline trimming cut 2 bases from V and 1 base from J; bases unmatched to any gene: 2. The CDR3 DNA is TGTGCCAGCAGTTTAGGGGGACAGTCCTACGAGCAGTACTTC. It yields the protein CASSLGGQSYEQYF.

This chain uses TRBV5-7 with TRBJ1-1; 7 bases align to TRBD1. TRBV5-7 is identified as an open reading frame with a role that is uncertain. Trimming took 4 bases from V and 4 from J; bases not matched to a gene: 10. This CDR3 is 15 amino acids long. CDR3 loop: CASSHPGGGGTEAFF. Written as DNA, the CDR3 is TGTGCCAGCAGCCATCCAGGGGGGGGTGGCACTGAAGCTTTCTTT.

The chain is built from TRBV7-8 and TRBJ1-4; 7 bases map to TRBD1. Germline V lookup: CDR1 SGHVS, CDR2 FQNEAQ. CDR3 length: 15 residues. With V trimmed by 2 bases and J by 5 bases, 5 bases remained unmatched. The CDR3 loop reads CASSLLGQPNEKLFF. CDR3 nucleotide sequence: TGTGCCAGCAGCTTATTGGGACAGCCCAATGAAAAACTGTTTTTT.

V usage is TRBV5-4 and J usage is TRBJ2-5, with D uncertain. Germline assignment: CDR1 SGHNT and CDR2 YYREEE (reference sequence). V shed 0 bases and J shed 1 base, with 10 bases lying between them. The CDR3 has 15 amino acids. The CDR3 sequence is CASSLGDRVQETQYF. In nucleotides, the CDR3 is TGTGCCAGCAGCTTGGGCGATAGGGTCCAAGAGACCCAGTACTTC.

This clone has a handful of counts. The CDR3 DNA sequence: TGTGCCAGCTCACCACGCGCTGAGGGTAACGAGCAGTACTTC. It translates to CASSPRAEGNEQYF. V is TRBV18 and J is TRBJ2-7; D possibly corresponds to TRBD2 (5 bases). Germline lookup yields CDR1 KGHSH and CDR2 LQKENI. The CDR3 runs 14 residues. V lost 1 base to trimming and J lost 5 bases, with 12 bases between them. Combining the CDR3 with reference TRBV18 and TRBJ2-7 gives the whole variable domain NAGVMQNPRHLVRRRGQEARLRCSPMKGHSHVYWYRQLPEEGLKFMVYLQKENIIDESGMPKERFSAEFPKEGPSILRIQQVVRGDSAAYFCASSPRAEGNEQYFGPGTRLTVT.

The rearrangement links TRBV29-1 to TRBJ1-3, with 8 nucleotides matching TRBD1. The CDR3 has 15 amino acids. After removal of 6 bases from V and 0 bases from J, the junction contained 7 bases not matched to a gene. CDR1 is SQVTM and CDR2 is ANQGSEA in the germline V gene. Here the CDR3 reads CSVEDRVFSGNTIYF. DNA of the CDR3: TGCAGCGTGGAGGACAGGGTTTTCTCTGGAAACACCATATATTTT.

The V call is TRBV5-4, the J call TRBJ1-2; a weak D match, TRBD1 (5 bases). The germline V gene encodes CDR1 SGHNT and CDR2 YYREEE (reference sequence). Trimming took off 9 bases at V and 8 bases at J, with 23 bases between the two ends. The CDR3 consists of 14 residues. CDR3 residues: CATSRVGEGYGYTF. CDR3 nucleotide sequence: TGTGCCACCTCCCGGGTGGGGGAAGGGTACGGCTACACCTTC.

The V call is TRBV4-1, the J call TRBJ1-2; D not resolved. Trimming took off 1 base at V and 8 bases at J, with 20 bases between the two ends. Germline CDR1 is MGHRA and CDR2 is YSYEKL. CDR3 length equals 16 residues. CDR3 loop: CASSQGRIPGMGGYTF. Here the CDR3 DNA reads TGCGCCAGCAGCCAAGGACGGATACCCGGCATGGGCGGCTACACCTTC.

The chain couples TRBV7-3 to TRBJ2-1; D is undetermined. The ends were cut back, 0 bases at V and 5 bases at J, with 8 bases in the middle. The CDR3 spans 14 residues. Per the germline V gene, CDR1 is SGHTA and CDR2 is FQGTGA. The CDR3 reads CASSLTGPNNEQFF. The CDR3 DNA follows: TGTGCCAGCAGCTTAACCGGGCCAAACAATGAGCAGTTCTTC.